This T cell receptor (beta chain) stems from a study of T cells after yellow fever vaccination. A single record per CDR3 protein comes from TCRdb applying MiXCR to the 5' RACE reads. Found here are about 630,000 distinct CDR3 sequences, 12% of them singletons; the top ten hold 14% to 15%. General study points: There was a possibility that FACS-sorted repertoires contained abundant clonotypes contaminating from the bulk population. Relatively few clonotypes were ones that appeared in both CD4 and CD8 compartments. Most primary-vaccination clones reappeared after the booster (about 95% CD4, around 88% CD8).

This CDR3 spans 18 amino acids. Trimming pared 3 bases from V and 7 bases from J, leaving 26 bases between. Germline CDR1 and CDR2: LGHNA and YSLEER. Of note for this clonotype: Its target is not known.

The chain is built from TRBV4-3 and TRBJ2-3; TRBD2 is a possible D gene (6 bases). The sample was PBMCs, taken on the day of the yellow fever booster vaccination. The sequence was obtained from a man under 40 who received the YFV17D yellow fever vaccine. CDR3 sequence: CASSQEQAGSGWGHTQYF. Here the CDR3 DNA reads TGCGCCAGCAGCCAGGAGCAGGCGGGGAGCGGCTGGGGACATACGCAGTATTTT.